The T cell receptor beta chain under discussion was sequenced for a study of molecular identifiers for immune sequencing clone quantification. General study points: Jurkat TCR RNA that was spiked in from one cell was reportedly detectable among around 1 million naive cells.

Bulk TCR libraries were made with methods that had been previously described and with listed TCR primers. Each CDR3 protein gets one entry after TCRdb re-called the PCR reads with MiXCR. The sample has 600,000 to 650,000 distinct CDR3 sequences, nearly 20% seen once. This clonotype was counted between two and nine times. No antigen is known for it. A much larger clone sits a single nucleotide away, making a read error possible. The V and J ends lost 5 bases and 2 bases respectively, with 13 bases between them. The CDR3 covers 16 residues. In germline, CDR1 is MNHEY, CDR2 SVGAGI. Each library that profiled naive CD8 cells came from around 18,000 to 910,000 sorted cells with 10%, 30% or 50% RNA. Sorting selected naive CD8 T cells with a CD8+CD4-CCR7+CD45RA+ phenotype.

The sequence was collected from a human donor in good health. Some libraries in this study had Jurkat cell RNA spiked in. V usage is TRBV6-5 and J usage is TRBJ2-6; D unresolved. The material sequenced was naive CD8+ T cells from blood, with Jurkat cell RNA spiked in. Documented subset: FACS-sorted CD8+CD4-CCR7+CD45RA+ naive T cells. CDR3 protein: CASSPTLPPGANVLTF. The CDR3 nucleotides read TGTGCCAGCAGTCCCACCCTGCCCCCTGGGGCCAACGTCCTGACTTTC.